The text below deals with one T cell receptor (beta chain). Repertoires were generated with immunoSEQ multiplex PCR, while TCRdb's copy carries only in-frame clones and drops some. The sample includes around 95,000 clones, about 80% of them seen just once. The source of the sample is a study of blood T cell repertoires in COVID-19. This CDR3 has 14 residues. CDR1 and CDR2 from the germline V gene are MNHEY and SVGAGI. Trimming removed 4 bases from V and 4 bases from J, with 13 bases in between. Sample: peripheral blood. The chain is built from TRBV6-5 and TRBJ1-2; D may be TRBD1 (6 bases). The TCR originated in a woman in her seventies with acute or convalescent COVID-19. CDR3 protein: CASSWGGTLYGYTF. CDR3 DNA: TGTGCCAGCAGTTGGGGTGGGACACTCTATGGCTACACCTTC.